These T cell receptor beta chains were read from a single sample in a study of T cells after yellow fever vaccination. Each CDR3 protein is one row after TCRdb ran MiXCR on the 5' RACE reads. This sample has 100,000 to 150,000 distinct CDR3 sequences, with 13% to 15% found just once. This material consisted of CD8+ T cells sorted from PBMCs, taken 5 days after the yellow fever booster vaccination. Source of these receptors: a man in his late teens or twenties who received the YFV17D yellow fever vaccine. The CDR3 runs from the conserved cysteine through the conserved F or W. A D gene is named only where the DNA matches it firmly. A clone size is listed for some rows: how often the clone was seen (once, few, many), or a class if it is expanded.

TRBV5-1	NA	TRBJ1-1	NA	TGCGCCAGCAGTCACGAACAGGGAAGGGGTTACACTGAAGCTTTCTTT	CASSHEQGRGYTEAFF
TRBV12-3/TRBV12-4	NA	TRBJ2-1	many	TGTGCCAGCAGTTTTGGAGGAAACAATGAGCAGTTCTTC	CASSFGGNNEQFF
TRBV13	TRBD1	TRBJ2-3	NA	TGTGCCAGCAGCTCCCACCAGGGGGCTGGCACAGATACGCAGTATTTT	CASSSHQGAGTDTQYF
TRBV24-1	NA	TRBJ2-3	few	TGTGCCACCAGTGATTTGGTCGAGACAGATACGCAGTATTTT	CATSDLVETDTQYF
TRBV29-1	NA	TRBJ1-2	once	TGCAGCGTTGCCAGGGACTATGGCTACACCTTC	CSVARDYGYTF
TRBV28	NA	TRBJ2-1	many	TGTGCCAGCAGCGTCGGGGCAAATGAGCAGTTCTTC	CASSVGANEQFF
TRBV5-1	NA	TRBJ2-1	many	TGCGCCAGCAGCTTGGCGGAATTTTCCTACAATGAGCAGTTCTTC	CASSLAEFSYNEQFF
TRBV7-8	NA	TRBJ2-7	NA	TGTGCCAGCTCAGGGGAGGGCACCTACGAGAAGTACTTC	CASSGEGTYEKYF
TRBV27	NA	TRBJ1-3	few	TGTGCCAGCAGTCCCCAGACGGACGCCTTCTCTGGAAACACCATATATTTT	CASSPQTDAFSGNTIYF
TRBV20-1	NA	TRBJ2-7	many	TGCAGTGCTAGAGCCGGGGCCTACGAGCAGTACTTC	CSARAGAYEQYF
TRBV4-3	NA	TRBJ1-1	NA	TGCGCCAGCAGCCAAGAAGCGGGTTTGGTCACTGAAGCTTTCTTT	CASSQEAGLVTEAFF
TRBV7-6	TRBD2	TRBJ2-1	NA	TGTGCCAGCAGCCCAGGACCTAGCGGGGGAAGCTCCTACAATGAGCAGTTCTTC	CASSPGPSGGSSYNEQFF
TRBV6-5	NA	TRBJ1-6	NA	TGTGCCAGCAGCCACCGGGAGTATTCACCCCTCCACTTT	CASSHREYSPLHF
TRBV2	NA	TRBJ2-3	NA	TGTGCCAGCAGGCCGTTGAGGAATACGCAGTATTTT	CASRPLRNTQYF
TRBV19	NA	TRBJ2-1	NA	TGTGCCAGTACTCCGCGTCCGGGAGAGCAGTTCTTC	CASTPRPGEQFF